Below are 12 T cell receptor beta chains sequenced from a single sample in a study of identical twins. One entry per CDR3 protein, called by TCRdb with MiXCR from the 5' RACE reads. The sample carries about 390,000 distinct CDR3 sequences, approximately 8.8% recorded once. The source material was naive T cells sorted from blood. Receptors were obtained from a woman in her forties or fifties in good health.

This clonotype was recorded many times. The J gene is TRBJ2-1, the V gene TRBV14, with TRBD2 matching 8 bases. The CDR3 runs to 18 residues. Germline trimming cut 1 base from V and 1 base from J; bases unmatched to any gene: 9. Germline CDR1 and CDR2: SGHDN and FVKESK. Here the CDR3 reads CASSQGPGRLASYNEQFF. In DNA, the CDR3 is TGTGCCAGCAGCCAAGGACCAGGACGACTAGCGTCCTACAATGAGCAGTTCTTC.

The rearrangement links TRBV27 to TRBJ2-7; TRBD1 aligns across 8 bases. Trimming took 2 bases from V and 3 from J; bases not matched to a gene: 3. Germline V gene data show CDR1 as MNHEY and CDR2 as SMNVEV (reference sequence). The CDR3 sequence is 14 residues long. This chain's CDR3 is CASSLTGTGYEQYV. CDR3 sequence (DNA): TGTGCCAGCAGTTTAACCGGGACAGGCTACGAGCAGTACGTC.

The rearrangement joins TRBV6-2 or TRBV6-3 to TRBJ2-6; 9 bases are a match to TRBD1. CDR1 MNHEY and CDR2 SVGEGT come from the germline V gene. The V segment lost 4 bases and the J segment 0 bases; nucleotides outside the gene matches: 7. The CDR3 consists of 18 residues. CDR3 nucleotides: TGTGCCAGCAGTTTCACCGGGACAGGGATCTCTGGGGCCAACGTCCTGACTTTC. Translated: CASSFTGTGISGANVLTF.

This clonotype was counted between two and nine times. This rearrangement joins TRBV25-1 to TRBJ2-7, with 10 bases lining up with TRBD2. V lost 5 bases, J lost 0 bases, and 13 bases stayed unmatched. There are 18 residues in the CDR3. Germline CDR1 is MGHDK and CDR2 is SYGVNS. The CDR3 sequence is CASSTRGTSDGSSYEQYV. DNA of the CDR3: TGTGCCAGCAGTACGCGGGGGACTAGCGACGGGAGCTCCTACGAGCAGTACGTC.

The CDR3 nucleotides are TGTGCCAGCAGTGATATCAGGGCGGCAGTCGTACAAGAGACCCAGTACTTC. It is translated as CASSDIRAAVVQETQYF. The chain links TRBV6-1 to TRBJ2-5; perhaps TRBD1 as D (5 bases). Trimming cost V 3 bases and J 2 bases, with 19 bases left between them. The CDR3 length is 17 residues. Germline CDR1 is MNHNS and CDR2 is SASEGT.

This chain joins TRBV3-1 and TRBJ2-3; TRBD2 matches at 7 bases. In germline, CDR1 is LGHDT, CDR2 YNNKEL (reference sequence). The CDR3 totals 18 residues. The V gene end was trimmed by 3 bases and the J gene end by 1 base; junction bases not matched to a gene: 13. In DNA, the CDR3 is TGTGCCAGCAGCCATGAGCTAGCGGCGCGGGGAGGCACAGATACGCAGTATTTT. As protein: CASSHELAARGGTDTQYF.

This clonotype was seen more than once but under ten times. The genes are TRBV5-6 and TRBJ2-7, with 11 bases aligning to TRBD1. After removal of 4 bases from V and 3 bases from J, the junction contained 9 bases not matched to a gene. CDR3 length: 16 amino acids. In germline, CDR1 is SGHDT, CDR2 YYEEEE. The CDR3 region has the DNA TGTGCCAGCAGCGGATCGGACAGGGGGCGGCTCTACGAGCAGTACTTC. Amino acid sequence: CASSGSDRGRLYEQYF.

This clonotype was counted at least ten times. The chain's CDR3 is CASSIRTSGRTRNLDNEQFF. The DNA of the CDR3 is TGCGCCAGCAGCATTCGGACTAGCGGGAGGACCCGCAACCTCGACAATGAGCAGTTCTTC. The chain links TRBV5-1 to TRBJ2-1; TRBD2 agrees at 14 bases. This CDR3 region has 20 residues. The V gene end was trimmed by 4 bases and the J gene end by 5 bases; junction bases not matched to a gene: 17. From germline, CDR1 is SGHRS and CDR2 YFSETQ.

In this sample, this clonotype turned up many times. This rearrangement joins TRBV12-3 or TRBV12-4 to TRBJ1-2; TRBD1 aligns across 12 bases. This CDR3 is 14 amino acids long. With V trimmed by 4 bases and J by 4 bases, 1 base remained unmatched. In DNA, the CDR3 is TGTGCCAGCAGTTCGGGACAGGGGGCCTATGGCTACACCTTC. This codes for CASSSGQGAYGYTF.

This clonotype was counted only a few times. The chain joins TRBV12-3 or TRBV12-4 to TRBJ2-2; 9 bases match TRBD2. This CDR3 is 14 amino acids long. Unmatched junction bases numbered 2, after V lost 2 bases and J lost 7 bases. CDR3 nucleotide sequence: TGTGCCAGCAGTTTACTAGCGGGAATCGGGGAGCTGTTTTTT. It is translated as CASSLLAGIGELFF.

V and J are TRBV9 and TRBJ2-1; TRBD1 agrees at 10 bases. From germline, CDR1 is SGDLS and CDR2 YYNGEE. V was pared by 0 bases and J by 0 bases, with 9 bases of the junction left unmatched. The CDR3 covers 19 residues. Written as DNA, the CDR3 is TGTGCCAGCAGCGTAGCCGGGACAGGGGCCCCCAGCTCCTACAATGAGCAGTTCTTC. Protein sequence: CASSVAGTGAPSSYNEQFF. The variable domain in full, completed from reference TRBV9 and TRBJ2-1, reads DSGVTQTPKHLITATGQRVTLRCSPRSGDLSVYWYQQSLDQGLQFLIQYYNGEERAKGNILERFSAQQFPDLHSELNLSSLELGDSALYFCASSVAGTGAPSSYNEQFFGPGTRLTVL.

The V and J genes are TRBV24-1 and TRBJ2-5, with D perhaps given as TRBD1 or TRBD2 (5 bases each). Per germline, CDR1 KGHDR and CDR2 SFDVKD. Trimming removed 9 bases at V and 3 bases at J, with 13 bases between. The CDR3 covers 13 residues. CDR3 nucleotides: TGTGCCACCGGGACCGGGGCCAAAGAGACCCAGTACTTC. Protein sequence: CATGTGAKETQYF.